This TCR beta chain is from a study of cytomegalovirus exposure and HLA in healthy donors. Overall study context: The early release's HLA-typed donors yielded about 85 million unique TCRs.

The PCR employed 60 Vbeta primers together with 13 Jbeta primers. The data were produced by immunoSEQ multiplex PCR, yet TCRdb's version contains in-frame clones alone and is incomplete. Its table lists 150,000 to 200,000 clones. General study points: The number of N-insertions in an Asian-associated ancestry cluster was reportedly below the approximately 700-donor mean in a later analysis. The study dropped some indistinguishable V segments, TRBV6-2 and TRBV6-3 among them. One variant, a missense change in DCLRE1C, was linked in a later analysis to TCR beta V- and J-gene trimming.

Comments on this clone: Its target is unknown.

The V gene lost 7 bases and the J gene lost 6 bases, with 11 bases spanning the gap. Germline values: CDR1 LNHNV, CDR2 YYDKDF (reference sequence). The CDR3 runs 12 residues. The chain recombines TRBV15 with TRBJ2-3; D is perhaps TRBD1 (5 bases). The TCR was taken from a man aged 25-40 years in good health and CMV-seronegative. Sequencing input: PBMCs. CDR3 region: CATTRAEDTQYF. The CDR3, as DNA: TGTGCCACCACCAGGGCGGAGGATACGCAGTATTTT.